This T cell receptor (beta chain) was sequenced during a study of cytomegalovirus exposure and HLA in healthy donors. Study-wide points: In an earlier analysis, about 87% or about 30%: the productive usage of most TCR beta V segments. A missense DCLRE1C variant was associated with V- and J-gene trimming of TCR beta chains in a later analysis, and an independent cohort replicated the association. Common viral pathogens were later found to be apparently linked to several of the most significant clusters.

Trimming took 0 bases from V and 0 from J, leaving 8 bases between them. The CDR3 has 16 residues. Germline assignment: CDR1 LNHNV and CDR2 YYDKDF (reference sequence). The primer mix had 60 Vbeta and 13 Jbeta primers. Repertoires were generated with immunoSEQ multiplex PCR, while TCRdb's copy carries only in-frame clones and drops some. Here the sample spans about 270,000 clones, around 66% being singletons. Unrecorded immune exposures were likely, despite nominal health at sampling. Points on this clone: Its antigen is still unknown.

The receptor's source is a female donor in good health and CMV-seronegative. The sequenced sample consisted of PBMCs. V and J are TRBV15 and TRBJ2-2, with D perhaps matching TRBD2 (5 bases). The CDR3, as DNA: TGTGCCACCAGCAGAGAGCTACTAGCGAACACCGGGGAGCTGTTTTTT. It is translated as CATSRELLANTGELFF.